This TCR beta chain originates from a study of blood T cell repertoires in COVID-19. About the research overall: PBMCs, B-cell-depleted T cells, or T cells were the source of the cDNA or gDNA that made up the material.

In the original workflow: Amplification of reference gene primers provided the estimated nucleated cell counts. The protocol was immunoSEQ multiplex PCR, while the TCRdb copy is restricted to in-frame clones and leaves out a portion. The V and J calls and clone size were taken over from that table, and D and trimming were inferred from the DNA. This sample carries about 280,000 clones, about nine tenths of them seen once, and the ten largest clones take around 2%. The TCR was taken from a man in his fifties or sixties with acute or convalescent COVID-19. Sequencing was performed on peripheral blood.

CDR3 DNA: TGTGCCAGCAGCGAACAGGGGAACAATCAGCCCCAGCATTTT. This translates into CASSEQGNNQPQHF. This chain joins TRBV3-1 (or the pseudogene TRBV3-2) and TRBJ1-5, with 7 bases lining up with TRBD1. Germline CDR1 and CDR2: LGHDT and YNNKEL (reference sequence). Trimming at V came to 5 bases and at J to 3 bases, leaving 4 bases not matched to a gene. This CDR3 contains 14 residues.